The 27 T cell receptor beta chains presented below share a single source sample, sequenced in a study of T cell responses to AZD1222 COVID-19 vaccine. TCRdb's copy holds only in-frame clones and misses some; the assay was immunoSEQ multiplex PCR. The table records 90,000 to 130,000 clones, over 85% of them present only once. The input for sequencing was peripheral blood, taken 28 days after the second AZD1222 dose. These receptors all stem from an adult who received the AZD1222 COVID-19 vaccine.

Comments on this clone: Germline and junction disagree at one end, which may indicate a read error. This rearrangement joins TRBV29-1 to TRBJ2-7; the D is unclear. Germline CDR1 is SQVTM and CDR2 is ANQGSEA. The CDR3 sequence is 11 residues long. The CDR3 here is CSVEDLNGMHF. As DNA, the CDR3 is TGCAGCGTTGAAGATCTCAATGGGATGCACTTC.

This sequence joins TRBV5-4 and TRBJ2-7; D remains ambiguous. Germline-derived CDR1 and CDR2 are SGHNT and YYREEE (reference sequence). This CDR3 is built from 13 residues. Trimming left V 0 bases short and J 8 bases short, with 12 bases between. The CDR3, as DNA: TGTGCCAGCAGCTTGGGGTCCGAGCCCCAGCAGTACTTC. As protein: CASSLGSEPQQYF.

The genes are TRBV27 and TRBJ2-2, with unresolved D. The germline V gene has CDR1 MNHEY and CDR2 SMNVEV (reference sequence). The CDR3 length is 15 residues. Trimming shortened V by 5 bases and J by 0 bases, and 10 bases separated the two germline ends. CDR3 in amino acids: CASSVRWTNTGELFF. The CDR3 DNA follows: TGTGCCAGCAGTGTCCGTTGGACGAACACCGGGGAGCTGTTTTTT.

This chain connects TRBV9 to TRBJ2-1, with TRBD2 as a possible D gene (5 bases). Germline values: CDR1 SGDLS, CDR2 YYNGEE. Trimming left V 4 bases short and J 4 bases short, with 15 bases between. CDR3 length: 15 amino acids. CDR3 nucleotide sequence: TGTGCCAGCAGCTACCGGGGAGCCGATTACAATGAGCAGTTCTTC. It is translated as CASSYRGADYNEQFF.

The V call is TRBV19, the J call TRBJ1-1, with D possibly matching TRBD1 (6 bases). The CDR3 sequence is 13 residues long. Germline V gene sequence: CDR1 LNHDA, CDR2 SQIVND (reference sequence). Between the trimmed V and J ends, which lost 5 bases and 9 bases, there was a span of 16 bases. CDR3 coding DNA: TGTGCCAGTAGTGAACAGGGCTCCGGAAAAGCTTTCTTT. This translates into CASSEQGSGKAFF.

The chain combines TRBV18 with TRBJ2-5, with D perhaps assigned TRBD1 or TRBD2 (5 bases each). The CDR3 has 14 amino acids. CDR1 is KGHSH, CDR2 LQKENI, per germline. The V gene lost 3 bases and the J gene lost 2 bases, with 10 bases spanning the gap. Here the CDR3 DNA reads TGTGCCAGCTCACCCGACAGACTACAAGAGACCCAGTACTTC. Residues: CASSPDRLQETQYF.

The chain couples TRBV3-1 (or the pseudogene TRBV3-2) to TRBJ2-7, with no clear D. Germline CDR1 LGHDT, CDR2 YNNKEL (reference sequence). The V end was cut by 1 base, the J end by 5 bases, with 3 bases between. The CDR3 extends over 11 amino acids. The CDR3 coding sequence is TGTGCCAGCAGCCAAGGAAACGAGCAGTACTTC. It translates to CASSQGNEQYF.

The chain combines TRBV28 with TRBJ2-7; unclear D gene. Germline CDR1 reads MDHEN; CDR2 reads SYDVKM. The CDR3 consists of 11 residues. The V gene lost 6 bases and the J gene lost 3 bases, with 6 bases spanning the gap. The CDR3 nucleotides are TGTGCCAGCAGCCTACACTACGAGCAGTACTTC. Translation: CASSLHYEQYF. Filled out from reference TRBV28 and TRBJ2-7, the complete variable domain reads DVKVTQSSRYLVKRTGEKVFLECVQDMDHENMFWYRQDPGLGLRLIYFSYDVKMKEKGDIPEGYSVSREKKERFSLILESASTNQTSMYLCASSLHYEQYFGPGTRLTVT.

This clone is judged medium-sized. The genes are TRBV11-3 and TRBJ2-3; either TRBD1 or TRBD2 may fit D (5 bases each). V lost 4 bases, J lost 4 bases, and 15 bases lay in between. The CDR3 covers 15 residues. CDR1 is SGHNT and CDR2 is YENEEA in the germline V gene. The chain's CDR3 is CASSYLRGAADTQYF. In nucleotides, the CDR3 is TGTGCCAGCAGCTACCTTAGGGGAGCCGCAGATACGCAGTATTTT.

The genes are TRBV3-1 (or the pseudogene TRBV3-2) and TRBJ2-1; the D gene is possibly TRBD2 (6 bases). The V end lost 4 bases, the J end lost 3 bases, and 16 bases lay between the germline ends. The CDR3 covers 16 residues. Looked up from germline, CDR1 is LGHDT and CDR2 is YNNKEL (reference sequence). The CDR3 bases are TGTGCCAGCAGCCCCCTCAGAGGCGGGAACTACAATGAGCAGTTCTTC. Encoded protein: CASSPLRGGNYNEQFF.

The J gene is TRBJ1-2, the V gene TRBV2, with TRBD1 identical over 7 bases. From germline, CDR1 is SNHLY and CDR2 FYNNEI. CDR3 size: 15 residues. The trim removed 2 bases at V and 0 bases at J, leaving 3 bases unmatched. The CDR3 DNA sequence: TGTGCCAGCAGTGAACTACAGGGGACTAACTATGGCTACACCTTC. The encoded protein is CASSELQGTNYGYTF.

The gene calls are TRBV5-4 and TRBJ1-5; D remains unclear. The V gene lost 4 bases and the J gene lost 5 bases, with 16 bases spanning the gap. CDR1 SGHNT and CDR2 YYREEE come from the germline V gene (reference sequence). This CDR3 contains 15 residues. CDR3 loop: CASSPAPGLDQPQHF. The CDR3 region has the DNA TGTGCCAGCAGCCCGGCGCCCGGGCTGGATCAGCCCCAGCATTTT.

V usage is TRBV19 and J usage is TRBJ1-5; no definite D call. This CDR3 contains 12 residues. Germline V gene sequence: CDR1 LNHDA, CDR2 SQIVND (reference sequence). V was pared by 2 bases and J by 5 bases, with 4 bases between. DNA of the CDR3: TGTGCCAGTAGTATATTGGATCAGCCCCAGCATTTT. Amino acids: CASSILDQPQHF.

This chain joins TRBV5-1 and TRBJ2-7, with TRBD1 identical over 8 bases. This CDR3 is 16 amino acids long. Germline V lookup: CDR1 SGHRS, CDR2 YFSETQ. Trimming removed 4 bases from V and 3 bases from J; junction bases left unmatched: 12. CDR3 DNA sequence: TGCGCCAGCAGCCTTAGTACTGGACAGGGTATCTACGAGCAGTACTTC. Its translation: CASSLSTGQGIYEQYF.

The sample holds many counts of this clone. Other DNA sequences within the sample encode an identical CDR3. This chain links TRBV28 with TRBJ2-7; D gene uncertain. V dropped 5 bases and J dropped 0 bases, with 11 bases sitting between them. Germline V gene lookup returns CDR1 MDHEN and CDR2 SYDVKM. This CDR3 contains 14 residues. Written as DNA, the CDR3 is TGTGCCAGCAGTCCTCGGCAGGTCTCCTACGAGCAGTACTTC. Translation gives CASSPRQVSYEQYF.

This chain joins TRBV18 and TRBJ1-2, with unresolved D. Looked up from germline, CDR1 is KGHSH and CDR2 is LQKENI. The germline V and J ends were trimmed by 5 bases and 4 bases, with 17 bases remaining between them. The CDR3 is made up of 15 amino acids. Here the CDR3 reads CASSVDGKSGYGYTF. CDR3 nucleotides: TGTGCCAGCTCAGTGGACGGAAAATCGGGCTATGGCTACACCTTC.

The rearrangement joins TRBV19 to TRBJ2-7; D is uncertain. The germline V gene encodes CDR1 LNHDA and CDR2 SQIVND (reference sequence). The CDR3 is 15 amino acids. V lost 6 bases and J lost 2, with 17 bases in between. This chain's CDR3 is CASSPSPHGAYEQYF. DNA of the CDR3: TGTGCCAGTAGCCCATCACCCCATGGGGCCTACGAGCAGTACTTC.

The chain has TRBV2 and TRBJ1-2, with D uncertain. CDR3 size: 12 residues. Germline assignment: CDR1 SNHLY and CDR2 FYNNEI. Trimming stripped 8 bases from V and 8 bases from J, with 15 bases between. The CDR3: CASGPWGGGYTF. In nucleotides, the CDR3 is TGTGCCAGCGGCCCCTGGGGAGGCGGCTACACCTTC.

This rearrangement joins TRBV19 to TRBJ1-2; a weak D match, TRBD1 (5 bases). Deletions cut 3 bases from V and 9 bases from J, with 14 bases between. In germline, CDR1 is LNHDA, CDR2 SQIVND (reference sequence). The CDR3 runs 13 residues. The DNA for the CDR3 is TGTGCCAGTAGTATTCCTCAGGGTTATAGCTACACCTTC. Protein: CASSIPQGYSYTF.

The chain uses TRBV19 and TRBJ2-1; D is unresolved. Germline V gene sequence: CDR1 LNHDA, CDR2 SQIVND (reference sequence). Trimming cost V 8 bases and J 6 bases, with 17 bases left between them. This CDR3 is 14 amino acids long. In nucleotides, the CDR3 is TGTGCCAGTTCCTGGGGTGGTTTTAGCAATGAGCAGTTCTTC. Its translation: CASSWGGFSNEQFF.

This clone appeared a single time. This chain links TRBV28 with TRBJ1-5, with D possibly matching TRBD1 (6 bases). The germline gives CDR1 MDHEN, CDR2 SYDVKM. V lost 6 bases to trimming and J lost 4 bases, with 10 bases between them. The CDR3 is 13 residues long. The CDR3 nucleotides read TGTGCCAGCAGGGGGGCCATAAATCAGCCCCAGCATTTT. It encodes CASRGAINQPQHF. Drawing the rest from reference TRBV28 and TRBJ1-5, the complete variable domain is DVKVTQSSRYLVKRTGEKVFLECVQDMDHENMFWYRQDPGLGLRLIYFSYDVKMKEKGDIPEGYSVSREKKERFSLILESASTNQTSMYLCASRGAINQPQHFGDGTRLSIL.

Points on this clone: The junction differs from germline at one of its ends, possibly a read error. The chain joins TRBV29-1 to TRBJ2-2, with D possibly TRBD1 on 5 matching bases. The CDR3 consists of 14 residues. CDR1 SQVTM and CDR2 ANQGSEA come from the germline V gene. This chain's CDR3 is CSVEDRLRTGELFF. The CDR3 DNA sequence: TGCAGCGTGGAAGACAGATTAAGAACCGGGGAGCTGTTTTTT.

The CDR3 here is CASSSSSSGNTIYF. CDR3 nucleotides: TGTGCCAGCAGCTCCTCTAGCTCTGGAAACACCATATATTTT. V is TRBV5-4 and J is TRBJ1-3, with D hard to call. The CDR3 consists of 14 residues. The germline V and J ends were trimmed by 3 bases and 0 bases, with 7 bases remaining between them. The germline CDR1 and CDR2 sequences are SGHNT and YYREEE (reference sequence).

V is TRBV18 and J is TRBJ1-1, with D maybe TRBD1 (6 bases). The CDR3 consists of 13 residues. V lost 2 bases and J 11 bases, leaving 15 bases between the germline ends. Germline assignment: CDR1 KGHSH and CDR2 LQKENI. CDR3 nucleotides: TGTGCCAGCTCACCAGACCGGACAGTTTCGGCTTTCTTT. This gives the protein CASSPDRTVSAFF.

CDR3 sequence reads: CASRGGAGGYEQYF. The CDR3 nucleotides are TGTGCCAGCAGGGGAGGCGCCGGGGGCTACGAGCAGTACTTC. J is TRBJ2-7 and V is TRBV6-5; D might be TRBD2 (6 bases). The CDR3 has 14 amino acids. Trimming stripped 6 bases from V and 3 bases from J, with 15 bases between. Germline V lookup: CDR1 MNHEY, CDR2 SVGAGI.

The CDR3 here is CASSTGTGGGQPQHF. The CDR3 DNA sequence: TGTGCCAGCTCGACCGGGACAGGGGGCGGACAGCCCCAGCATTTT. The rearrangement links TRBV18 to TRBJ1-5; 12 bases line up with TRBD1. The germline V gene encodes CDR1 KGHSH and CDR2 LQKENI. The CDR3 contains 15 residues. V was clipped by 6 bases and J by 7 bases; unmatched bases: 7.

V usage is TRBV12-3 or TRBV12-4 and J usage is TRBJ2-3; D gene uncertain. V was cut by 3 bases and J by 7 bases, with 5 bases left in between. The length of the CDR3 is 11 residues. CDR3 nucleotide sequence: TGTGCCAGCAGTTTGGGCCATACGCAGTATTTT. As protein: CASSLGHTQYF.